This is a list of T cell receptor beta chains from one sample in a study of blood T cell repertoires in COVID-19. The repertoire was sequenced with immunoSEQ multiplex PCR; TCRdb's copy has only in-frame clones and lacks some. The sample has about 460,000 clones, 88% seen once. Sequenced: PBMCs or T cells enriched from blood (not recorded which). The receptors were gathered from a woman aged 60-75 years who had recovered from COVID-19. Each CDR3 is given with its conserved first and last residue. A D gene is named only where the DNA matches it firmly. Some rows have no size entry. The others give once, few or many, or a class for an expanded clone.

CDR3 protein: CASSLRAGVRHTIYF; CDR3 DNA: TGCGCCAGCAGCTTGAGGGCAGGGGTGCGTCACACCATATATTTT; clone size: few; D gene: .; V gene: TRBV5-1; J gene: TRBJ1-3
CDR3 protein: CSVEAGSYEQYF; CDR3 DNA: TGCAGCGTTGAGGCAGGCTCCTACGAGCAGTACTTC; clone size: .; D gene: .; V gene: TRBV29-1; J gene: TRBJ2-7
CDR3 protein: CASSPTGQGVTEAFF; CDR3 DNA: TGTGCCAGCTCACCTACGGGACAGGGGGTAACTGAAGCTTTCTTT; clone size: .; D gene: TRBD1; V gene: TRBV18; J gene: TRBJ1-1
CDR3 protein: CASSPGQGRHLSTGELFF; CDR3 DNA: TGCGCCAGCAGCCCCGGACAGGGTCGACATCTTAGCACCGGGGAGCTGTTTTTT; clone size: .; D gene: TRBD1; V gene: TRBV5-1; J gene: TRBJ2-2
CDR3 protein: CATSGGGTGNTEAFF; CDR3 DNA: TGTGCCACCAGTGGAGGCGGGACAGGGAACACTGAAGCTTTCTTT; clone size: once; D gene: TRBD1; V gene: TRBV24-1; J gene: TRBJ1-1
CDR3 protein: CASSLASAGESYNEQFF; CDR3 DNA: TGTGCCAGCAGCTTAGCGTCTGCGGGGGAAAGTTACAATGAGCAGTTCTTC; clone size: .; D gene: TRBD2; V gene: TRBV7-8; J gene: TRBJ2-1
CDR3 protein: CASSLQAGGNTGELFF; CDR3 DNA: TGCGCCAGCAGCCTTCAGGCGGGGGGAAACACCGGGGAGCTGTTTTTT; clone size: .; D gene: TRBD2; V gene: TRBV5-1; J gene: TRBJ2-2
CDR3 protein: CASSYSRQGNNSPLHF; CDR3 DNA: TGTGCCAGCAGTTACTCCCGACAGGGCAATAATTCACCCCTCCACTTT; clone size: once; D gene: TRBD1; V gene: TRBV6-5; J gene: TRBJ1-6
CDR3 protein: CASTTRNTEAFF; CDR3 DNA: TGTGCCAGCACTACTAGGAACACTGAAGCTTTCTTT; clone size: .; D gene: .; V gene: TRBV28; J gene: TRBJ1-1
CDR3 protein: CSVVPGLGGTDTQYF; CDR3 DNA: TGCAGCGTTGTCCCGGGACTGGGGGGCACAGATACGCAGTATTTT; clone size: .; D gene: .; V gene: TRBV29-1; J gene: TRBJ2-3
CDR3 protein: CASSPGLAGASYEQYF; CDR3 DNA: TGTGCCAGCTCGCCGGGACTAGCGGGGGCCTCCTACGAGCAGTACTTC; clone size: .; D gene: TRBD2; V gene: TRBV18; J gene: TRBJ2-7
CDR3 protein: CASSFTGRPYNEQFF; CDR3 DNA: TGTGCCAGCAGCTTCACAGGGCGCCCCTACAATGAGCAGTTCTTC; clone size: .; D gene: .; V gene: TRBV5-5; J gene: TRBJ2-1
CDR3 protein: CASSQDRTPQETQYF; CDR3 DNA: TGCGCCAGCAGCCAAGATCGTACACCGCAAGAGACCCAGTACTTC; clone size: once; D gene: .; V gene: TRBV4-1; J gene: TRBJ2-5
CDR3 protein: CASKPERNSYEQYF; CDR3 DNA: TGTGCCAGCAAGCCAGAGCGGAACTCCTACGAGCAGTACTTC; clone size: .; D gene: .; V gene: TRBV6-4; J gene: TRBJ2-7
CDR3 protein: CASSQDRAGAETQYF; CDR3 DNA: TGTGCCAGCAGCCAAGATCGGGCAGGGGCAGAGACCCAGTACTTC; clone size: .; D gene: .; V gene: TRBV3-1/TRBV3-2; J gene: TRBJ2-5
CDR3 protein: CASSLAGSIQGETQYF; CDR3 DNA: TGCGCCAGCAGCTTGGCAGGGTCCATCCAGGGAGAGACCCAGTACTTC; clone size: .; D gene: .; V gene: TRBV5-1; J gene: TRBJ2-5
CDR3 protein: CASSLQGMAIHSQNIQYF; CDR3 DNA: TGCGCCAGCAGCTTGCAGGGGATGGCCATCCACTCTCAAAACATTCAGTACTTC; clone size: .; D gene: .; V gene: TRBV5-1; J gene: TRBJ2-4
CDR3 protein: CASSLLTDTQYF; CDR3 DNA: TGTGCCAGCAGCTTACTCACAGATACGCAGTATTTT; clone size: .; D gene: .; V gene: TRBV7-2; J gene: TRBJ2-3
CDR3 protein: CASSQDSYGYTF; CDR3 DNA: TGCGCCAGCAGCCAGGACAGCTATGGCTACACCTTC; clone size: .; D gene: .; V gene: TRBV5-1; J gene: TRBJ1-2
CDR3 protein: CASSLRQGNEKLFF; CDR3 DNA: TGCGCCAGCAGCCTCAGACAGGGGAATGAAAAACTGTTTTTT; clone size: .; D gene: TRBD1; V gene: TRBV4-1; J gene: TRBJ1-4
CDR3 protein: CASRGQGRVGELFF; CDR3 DNA: TGTGCCAGCAGGGGACAGGGCCGGGTCGGGGAGCTGTTTTTT; clone size: .; D gene: TRBD1; V gene: TRBV11-2; J gene: TRBJ2-2
CDR3 protein: CASRGNEQFF; CDR3 DNA: TGTGCCAGTCGGGGGAATGAGCAGTTCTTC; clone size: .; D gene: .; V gene: TRBV2; J gene: TRBJ2-1
CDR3 protein: CASRQLGQGPGELFF; CDR3 DNA: TGTGCCAGCAGACAACTTGGACAGGGGCCCGGGGAGCTGTTTTTT; clone size: .; D gene: TRBD1; V gene: TRBV7-6; J gene: TRBJ2-2
CDR3 protein: CASSEALPDRRNTGELFF; CDR3 DNA: TGTGCCAGCAGTGAAGCGCTACCCGACAGGAGAAACACCGGGGAGCTGTTTTTT; clone size: .; D gene: .; V gene: TRBV2; J gene: TRBJ2-2
CDR3 protein: CASSQDRRADTQYF; CDR3 DNA: TGTGCCAGCAGCCAAGATCGGCGGGCAGATACGCAGTATTTT; clone size: .; D gene: .; V gene: TRBV3-1/TRBV3-2; J gene: TRBJ2-3